The rows below give T cell receptor beta chains drawn from one sample of a study of human T cells and chemical hapten exposure. In TCRdb, the RACE reads were re-called with MiXCR into one record per CDR3 protein. The sample holds roughly 90,000 distinct CDR3 sequences, about a tenth seen once. The material sequenced was whole blood, taken in connection with sensitization to the hapten diphenylcyclopropenone (DPC). The source of these receptors is a woman in her 30s with alopecia areata. Some clones in this sample may be carry-over from other donors' samples. CDR3s leave out the opening cysteine and the closing phenylalanine or tryptophan. A D gene is named only where the DNA matches it firmly.

d_call v_call cdr3_aa
- TRBV5-4 ASSLSTGPNQETQY
TRBD1 TRBV18 ASSPPGQDPTEQY
- TRBV11-3 ASSSIATAYNEQF
- TRBV18 ASSPPGNYGYT
- TRBV11-2 ASSLDADTGELF
- TRBV7-2 ASSPSRGVTFNYGYT
- TRBV10-2 ASSEQGGSPLH
- TRBV7-2 ASSHDSSNIYGYT
- TRBV24-1 ATSDRQGLREAF
TRBD2 TRBV10-3 AISEPTGTSGGAGLGYTDTQY
- TRBV11-2 ASRSTFTGAKNIQY
- TRBV10-3 AITDTYGYT
- TRBV27 ASSRTPQETQY
- TRBV20-1 SARSWDGLATNEKLF
TRBD1 TRBV6-2/TRBV6-3 ASRNYRGPNTEAF
- TRBV11-3 ASSFQGRGFEQY
TRBD2 TRBV9 ASSVGGLAGGRNEQF
- TRBV20-1 SARLYNIEKLF
- TRBV10-3 AISDVGIGETQY
TRBD2 TRBV6-1 ASSERGSGGNEQF
- TRBV20-1 STGAPPEFYEQY
- TRBV3-1 ASSQSESYTEAF
- TRBV29-1 SVVGQGSTDTQY
- TRBV28 ASSSGPYYGYT
- TRBV12-3/TRBV12-4 ASSLWDSNQPQH
- TRBV11-2 ASSFGGQADTQY
- TRBV6-6 ASSMGAGTQGGYT
TRBD1 TRBV7-9 ASSRAGTDYEQY
- TRBV4-2 ASSQRQSYEQY
- TRBV28 ASASNYGYT
- TRBV5-1 ASSLRQLDTQY
- TRBV20-1 SARGGAGTDTQY
- TRBV3-1 ASSPSGTSQETQY
TRBD2 TRBV20-1 SASPTQLAGILGNEQF
- TRBV12-3/TRBV12-4 ASSLRAANTEAF
- TRBV28 ASSLLQGFNQPQH
- TRBV29-1 SVYRASLGEQY
TRBD1 TRBV18 ASSPALQGGESPLH
- TRBV7-2 ASGRGGTEAF
- TRBV20-1 SARDRYRPRDTQY
- TRBV28 ASSSPGNQPQH
- TRBV7-9 ASSAHAATNEKLF
- TRBV5-1 ASTGTSNTGELF
- TRBV27 ASSPGTGPYSPLH
TRBD1 TRBV2 ASSPGTGNEAF
- TRBV14 ASSQANPTPPGAKNIQY
- TRBV12-3/TRBV12-4 ASSGPRRNTEAF
- TRBV10-3 AISGGVYEQY
- TRBV29-1 SVAKGGETQY
TRBD1 TRBV29-1 SVSGGNYGYT
TRBD1 TRBV20-1 SAQEARTGSFLDT
TRBD1 TRBV5-1 ASSLQGIETQY
- TRBV7-2 ASSRGTGTDTQY
- TRBV7-9 ASTTSSYMNTEAF
- TRBV12-3/TRBV12-4 ASSSRRGEVGAF
- TRBV7-9 ASSLALTYGYT
- TRBV9 ASSIRGNTEAF
- TRBV12-2 ASRPRGVGGEAKNIQY
- TRBV10-1 ASRSLGTF